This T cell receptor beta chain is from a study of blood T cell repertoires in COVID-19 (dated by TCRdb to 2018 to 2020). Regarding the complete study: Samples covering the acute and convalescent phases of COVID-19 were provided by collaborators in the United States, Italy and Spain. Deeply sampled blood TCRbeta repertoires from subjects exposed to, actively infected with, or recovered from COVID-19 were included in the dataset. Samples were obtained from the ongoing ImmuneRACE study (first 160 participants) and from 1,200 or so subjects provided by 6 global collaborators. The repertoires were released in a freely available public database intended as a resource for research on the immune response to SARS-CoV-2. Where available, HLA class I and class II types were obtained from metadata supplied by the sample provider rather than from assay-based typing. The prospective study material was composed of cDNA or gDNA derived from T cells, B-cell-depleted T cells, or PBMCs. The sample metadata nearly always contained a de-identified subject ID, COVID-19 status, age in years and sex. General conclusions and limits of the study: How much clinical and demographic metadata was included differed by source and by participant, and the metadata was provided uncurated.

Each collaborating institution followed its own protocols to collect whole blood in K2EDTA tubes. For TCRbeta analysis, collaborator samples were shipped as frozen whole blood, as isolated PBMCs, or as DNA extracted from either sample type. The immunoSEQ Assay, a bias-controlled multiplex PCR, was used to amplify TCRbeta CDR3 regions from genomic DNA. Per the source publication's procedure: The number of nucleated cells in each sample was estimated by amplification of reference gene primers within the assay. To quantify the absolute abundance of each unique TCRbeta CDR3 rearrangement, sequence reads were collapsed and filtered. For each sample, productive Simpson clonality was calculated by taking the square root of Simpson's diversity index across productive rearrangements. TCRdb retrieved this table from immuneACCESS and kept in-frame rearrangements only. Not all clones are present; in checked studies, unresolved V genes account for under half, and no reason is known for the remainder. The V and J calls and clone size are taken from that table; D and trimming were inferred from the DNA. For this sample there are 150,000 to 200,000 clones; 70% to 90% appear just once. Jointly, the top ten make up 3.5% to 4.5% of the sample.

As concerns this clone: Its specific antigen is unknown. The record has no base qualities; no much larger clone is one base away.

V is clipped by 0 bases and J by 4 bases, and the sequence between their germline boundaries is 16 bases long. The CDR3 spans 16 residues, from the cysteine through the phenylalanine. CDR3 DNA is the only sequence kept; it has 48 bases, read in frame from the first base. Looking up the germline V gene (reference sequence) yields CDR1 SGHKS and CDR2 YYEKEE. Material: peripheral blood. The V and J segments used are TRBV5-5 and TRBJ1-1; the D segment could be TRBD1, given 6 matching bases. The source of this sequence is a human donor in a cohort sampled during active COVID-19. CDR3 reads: CASSLASTGLGTEAFF. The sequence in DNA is TGTGCCAGCAGCTTGGCGTCGACAGGCCTGGGCACTGAAGCTTTCTTT.